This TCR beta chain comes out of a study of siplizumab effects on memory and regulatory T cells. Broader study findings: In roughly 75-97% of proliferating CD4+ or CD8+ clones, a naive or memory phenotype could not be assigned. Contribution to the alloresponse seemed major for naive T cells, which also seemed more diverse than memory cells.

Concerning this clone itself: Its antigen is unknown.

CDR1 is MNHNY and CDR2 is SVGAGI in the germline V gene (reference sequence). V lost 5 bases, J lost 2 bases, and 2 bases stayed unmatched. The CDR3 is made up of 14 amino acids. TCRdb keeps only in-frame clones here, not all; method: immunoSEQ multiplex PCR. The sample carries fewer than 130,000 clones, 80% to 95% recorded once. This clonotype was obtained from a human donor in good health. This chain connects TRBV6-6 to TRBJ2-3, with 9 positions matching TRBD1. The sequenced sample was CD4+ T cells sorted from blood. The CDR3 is CASSRTGATDTQYF. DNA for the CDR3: TGTGCCAGCAGTAGGACAGGGGCCACAGATACGCAGTATTTT.